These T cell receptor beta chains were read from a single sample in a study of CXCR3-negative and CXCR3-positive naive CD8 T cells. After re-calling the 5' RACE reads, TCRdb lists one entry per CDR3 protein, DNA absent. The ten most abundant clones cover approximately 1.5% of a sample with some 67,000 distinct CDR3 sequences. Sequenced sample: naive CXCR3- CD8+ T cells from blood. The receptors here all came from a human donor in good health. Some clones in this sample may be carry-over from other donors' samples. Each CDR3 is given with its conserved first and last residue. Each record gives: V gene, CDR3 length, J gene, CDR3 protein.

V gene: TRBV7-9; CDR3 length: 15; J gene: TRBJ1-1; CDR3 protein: CASSQSYGMNTEAFF
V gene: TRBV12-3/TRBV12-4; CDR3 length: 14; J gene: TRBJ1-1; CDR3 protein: CASSEGGVNTEAFF
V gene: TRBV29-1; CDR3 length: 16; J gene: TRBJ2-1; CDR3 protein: CSVVLAGASSYNEQFF
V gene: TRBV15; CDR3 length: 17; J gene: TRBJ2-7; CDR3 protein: CATSRLAPGQLSYEQYF
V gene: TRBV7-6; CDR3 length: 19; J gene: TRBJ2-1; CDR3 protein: CASSFPTTSGRVPTDEQFF
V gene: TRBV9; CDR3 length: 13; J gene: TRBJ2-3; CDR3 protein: CASSVVSTDTQYF
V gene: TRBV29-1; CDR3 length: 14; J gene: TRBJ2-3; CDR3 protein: CSVEWRERADTQYF
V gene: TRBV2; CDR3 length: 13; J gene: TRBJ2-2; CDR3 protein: CAGGAANTGELFF
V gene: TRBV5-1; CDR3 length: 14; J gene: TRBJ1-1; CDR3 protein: CASSIGQGASEAFF
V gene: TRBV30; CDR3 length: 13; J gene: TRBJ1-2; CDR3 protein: CAWSVRQAKGYTF
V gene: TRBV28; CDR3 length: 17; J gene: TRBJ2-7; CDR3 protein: CASSPPWGTQSSYEQYF
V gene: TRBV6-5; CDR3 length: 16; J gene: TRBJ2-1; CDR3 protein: CASSYSTLAGMDEQFF
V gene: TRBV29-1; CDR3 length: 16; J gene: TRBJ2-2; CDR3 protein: CSVGGRDTSNTGELFF
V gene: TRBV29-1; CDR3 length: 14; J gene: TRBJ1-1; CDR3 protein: CSVEAGRGNTEAFF
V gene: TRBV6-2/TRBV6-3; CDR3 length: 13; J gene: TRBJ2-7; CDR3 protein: CASSITFSYEQYF
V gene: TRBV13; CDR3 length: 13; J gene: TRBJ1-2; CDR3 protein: CASSPGTAYGYTF
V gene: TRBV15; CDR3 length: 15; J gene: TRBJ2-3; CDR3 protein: CATSRDRQATDTQYF
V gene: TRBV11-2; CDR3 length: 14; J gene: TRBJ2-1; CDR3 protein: CASSLGDTYNEQFF
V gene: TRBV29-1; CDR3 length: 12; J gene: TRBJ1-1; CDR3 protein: CSAHGSNTEAFF
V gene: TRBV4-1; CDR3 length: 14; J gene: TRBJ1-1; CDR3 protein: CASSQRTGNTEAFF
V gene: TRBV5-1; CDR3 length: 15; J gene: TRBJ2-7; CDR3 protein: CASSKETGPSYEQYF